This T cell receptor (beta chain) came from a study of blood T cell repertoires in COVID-19. As for the study in general: Samples came from the United States, Italy and Spain, spanning acute and convalescent COVID-19. Sample material is recorded as cDNA or gDNA derived from T cells, B-cell-depleted T cells, or PBMCs.

In the authors' workflow: Reference gene primers were amplified, and this amplification served to estimate nucleated cell counts. Data came from immunoSEQ multiplex PCR; TCRdb stores just in-frame clones and leaves some out. V and J calls and clone size follow that table, whereas D and trimming were derived from the DNA. The sample includes about 49,000 clones, 75% to 90% seen only once; the top ten take more than 2%. The V gene end was trimmed by 6 bases and the J gene end by 5 bases; junction bases not matched to a gene: 9. This CDR3 comprises 15 residues. CDR1 is SNHLY, CDR2 FYNNEI, per germline. Recruited during active infection, patients (from Seattle) were subsequently followed longitudinally.

Sequencing was performed on peripheral blood. The chain uses TRBV2 and TRBJ1-5, with TRBD1 identical over 8 bases. The source is a woman older than 75 with COVID-19, enrolled during active disease. CDR3 in DNA: TGTGCCAGCAGATCAGACAGGGGTTGGGATCAGCCCCAGCATTTT. This sequence encodes CASRSDRGWDQPQHF.